Below, 20 T cell receptor beta chains from the same sample are listed, as sequenced in a study of CD8 T cells in Susac syndrome (dated 2019 in TCRdb). The library was produced with the immunoSEQ multiplex PCR assay. RNA was extracted using the RNeasy kit, and about 0.5 to 1 ug of the RNA was reverse transcribed with random hexamers. Through fastp at Q25 and MiXCR, TCRdb rebuilt clones from the public reads, retaining in-frame beta chains. Merged by CDR3 protein, the rows form single entries marked with the most common genes and DNA. The sample includes over 350,000 distinct CDR3 sequences, with approximately 89% observed a single time. Approximately 0.12% of the sample is taken by the ten largest. Sequencing input: CD8+ T cells from PBMCs. Receptor source: a human donor with multiple sclerosis.

This sequence joins TRBV7-8 and TRBJ2-6, with D maybe TRBD2 (5 bases). Trimming removed 2 bases from V and 0 bases from J, with 20 bases in between. This CDR3 comprises 20 residues. Germline V lookup: CDR1 SGHVS, CDR2 FQNEAQ. CDR3 amino acids: CASSLPPISGWVSGANVLTF. The CDR3 DNA is TGTGCCAGCAGCTTACCCCCGATCAGCGGCTGGGTCTCTGGGGCCAACGTCCTGACTTTC.

The genes are TRBV14 and TRBJ2-7, with D perhaps matching TRBD2 (6 bases). This CDR3 spans 15 amino acids. The V gene lost 6 bases and the J gene lost 2 bases, with 17 bases spanning the gap. Germline loops: CDR1 SGHDN, CDR2 FVKESK. This CDR3 reads CASSRRDGGPYEQYF. CDR3 DNA sequence: TGTGCCAGCAGTCGCCGGGACGGGGGACCCTACGAGCAGTACTTC.

The rearrangement uses TRBV20-1 and TRBJ1-1; possibly TRBD1 for D (5 bases). The CDR3 is 13 residues long. Germline V gene sequence: CDR1 DFQATT, CDR2 SNEGSKA (reference sequence). The CDR3 is CSANWGGDTEAFF. In DNA form, the CDR3 reads TGCAGCGCAAACTGGGGGGGGGACACTGAAGCTTTCTTT.

This chain joins TRBV9 and TRBJ2-1; D may be TRBD2 (5 bases). This CDR3 region has 16 residues. Deletions cut 2 bases from V and 5 bases from J, with 17 bases between. Germline CDR1 is SGDLS and CDR2 is YYNGEE. In nucleotides, the CDR3 is TGTGCCAGCAGCGTGCAGCTGAGAGGGATCGACAATGAGCAGTTCTTC. The encoded protein is CASSVQLRGIDNEQFF.

This chain joins TRBV7-6 and TRBJ2-5; 7 positions match TRBD1. With 5 bases clipped from V and 3 bases from J, the junction kept 6 bases outside the gene matches. Germline V CDR1 and CDR2: SGHVS, FNYEAQ. The CDR3 spans 14 residues. CDR3: CASSRRDSKETQYF. The CDR3 bases are TGTGCCAGCAGCCGCAGGGACAGTAAAGAGACCCAGTACTTC.

The chain carries TRBV6-2 or TRBV6-3 and TRBJ2-7; a weak D match, TRBD2 (6 bases). The ends were cut back, 1 base at V and 4 bases at J, with 20 bases in the middle. The CDR3 contains 17 residues. The germline CDR1 and CDR2 sequences are MNHEY and SVGEGT. The CDR3 nucleotides are TGTGCCAGCAGTTACTTAACCCCCCGCGGGGAGAGTTACGAGCAGTACTTC. It encodes CASSYLTPRGESYEQYF.

This clonotype was detected only a few times. The J gene is TRBJ2-2, the V gene TRBV4-1, with a possible D match to TRBD1 (6 bases). CDR1 and CDR2 (germline): MGHRA, YSYEKL. Deletions cut 3 bases from V and 2 bases from J, with 7 bases between. The CDR3 runs to 14 residues. The CDR3 DNA is TGCGCCAGCAGCCAGGGACACAACACCGGGGAGCTGTTTTTT. It yields the protein CASSQGHNTGELFF.

The chain carries TRBV20-1 and TRBJ1-2, with D maybe TRBD1 (6 bases). Trimming took 6 bases from V and 4 from J, leaving 12 bases between them. CDR1 and CDR2 from the germline V gene are DFQATT and SNEGSKA (reference sequence). The CDR3 sequence is 12 residues long. The CDR3 DNA follows: TGCAGTGCGGTCGAGGGGGTCTATGGCTACACCTTC. This encodes CSAVEGVYGYTF.

CDR3 coding DNA: TGCGCCAGCAGACCCGACAGGCCTCATTATGGCTACACCTTC. It translates to CASRPDRPHYGYTF. J is TRBJ1-2 and V is TRBV23-1, with a possible D match to TRBD1 (6 bases). TRBV23-1 is an open reading frame whose function is uncertain. The CDR3 sequence is 14 residues long. The ends were cut back, 6 bases at V and 5 bases at J, with 16 bases in the middle.

The chain couples TRBV6-2 or TRBV6-3 to TRBJ2-1, with TRBD1 matching 7 bases. The CDR3 runs 12 residues. The germline gives CDR1 MNHEY, CDR2 SVGEGT. The V segment lost 8 bases and the J segment 7 bases; nucleotides outside the gene matches: 5. CDR3 DNA sequence: TGTGCCAGCCTAAGGGGGCTAAATGAGCAGTTCTTC. It yields the protein CASLRGLNEQFF.

This clonotype was observed a few times. This chain joins TRBV27 and TRBJ1-5, with D uncertain. CDR1 is MNHEY and CDR2 is SMNVEV in the germline V gene (reference sequence). The CDR3 runs to 14 residues. Trimming cost V 3 bases and J 6 bases, with 12 bases left between them. In DNA form, the CDR3 reads TGTGCCAGCAGTTTGTTCGATGGAGGTCAGCCCCAGCATTTT. Amino acids: CASSLFDGGQPQHF.

V and J are TRBV4-1 and TRBJ1-2; 9 bases are a match to TRBD1. CDR3 length: 16 residues. The germline V gene has CDR1 MGHRA and CDR2 YSYEKL. V dropped 0 bases and J dropped 3; count of bases not matched to a gene: 5. CDR3 DNA: TGCGCCAGCAGCCAAGACCGGACAGGGGAGGACTATGGCTACACCTTC. Translating gives CASSQDRTGEDYGYTF.

The rearrangement uses TRBV2 and TRBJ2-7; maybe TRBD1 (6 bases). The V gene's germline CDR1 is SNHLY and CDR2 FYNNEI. The CDR3 runs 15 residues. The ends were cut back, 7 bases at V and 0 bases at J, with 16 bases in the middle. This CDR3 is CASKRTAGFSYEQYF. CDR3 DNA sequence: TGTGCCAGCAAACGGACAGCAGGGTTCTCCTACGAGCAGTACTTC.

The chain employs TRBV29-1 and TRBJ1-2, with D tentatively TRBD1 (6 bases). Trimming took 6 bases from V and 8 from J, leaving 16 bases between them. Germline lookup yields CDR1 SQVTM and CDR2 ANQGSEA. This CDR3 comprises 12 residues. The CDR3 protein is CSVPGRRGGYTF. In DNA, the CDR3 is TGCAGCGTCCCGGGACGCAGGGGCGGCTACACCTTC.

The rearrangement links TRBV29-1 to TRBJ2-1; D is ambiguous. The CDR3 consists of 15 residues. The ends were cut back, 6 bases at V and 8 bases at J, with 23 bases in the middle. The germline V gene encodes CDR1 SQVTM and CDR2 ANQGSEA. CDR3 bases: TGCAGCGTCGTTTTACTGGCGCCAGTAATTCATGAGCAGTTCTTC. It encodes CSVVLLAPVIHEQFF.

In the case of this clonotype: The conserved phenylalanine or tryptophan normally closing the CDR3 is absent here, so this likely arose from a read error. The rearrangement links TRBV25-1 to TRBJ2-7, with 9 nucleotides matching TRBD1. J lost 0 bases, V lost 0 bases, and 12 bases had no gene match. CDR3 length: 19 amino acids. Germline V gene sequence: CDR1 MGHDK, CDR2 SYGVNS. The CDR3 here is CASSEYFLPPTGGSYEQYL. The CDR3 DNA reads TGTGCCAGCAGTGAATATTTCCTTCCCCCGACAGGGGGCTCCTACGAGCAGTACCTC.

About this clonotype: A read error may produce the germline difference seen at one junction end. The V gene is TRBV6-5, the J gene TRBJ1-2, with D possibly being TRBD1 (5 bases). Germline loops: CDR1 MNHEY, CDR2 SVGAGI. The CDR3 extends over 14 amino acids. In DNA, the CDR3 is TGTGCCAGCAGTTACTCCCCAGGGTGGGATGGCTACACTTTC. This encodes CASSYSPGWDGYTF.

This chain uses TRBV27 with TRBJ2-3; the D gene could be TRBD1 or TRBD2 (6 bases each). Trimming removed 7 bases at V and 2 bases at J, with 13 bases between. The germline gives CDR1 MNHEY, CDR2 SMNVEV (reference sequence). CDR3 length: 14 amino acids. Here the CDR3 reads CASTSPGATDTQYF. The CDR3 DNA reads TGTGCCAGCACCTCCCCGGGGGCCACAGATACGCAGTATTTT.

The V call is TRBV30, the J call TRBJ1-1; TRBD1 agrees at 9 bases. In germline, CDR1 is GTSNPN, CDR2 SVGIG (reference sequence). The CDR3 length is 12 residues. V lost 8 bases and J lost 2; bases outside the gene matches: 3. Here the CDR3 reads CAGQGRNTEAFF. In DNA form, the CDR3 reads TGTGCCGGACAGGGGCGTAACACTGAAGCTTTCTTT.

The sample holds one count of this clonotype. The chain employs TRBV5-1 and TRBJ2-7; D gene unclear. V was trimmed by 1 base and J by 2 bases, leaving 10 bases between them. CDR3 length: 14 residues. The germline V gene has CDR1 SGHRS and CDR2 YFSETQ. CDR3 protein: CASSLWAETYEQYF. Written as DNA, the CDR3 is TGCGCCAGCAGCTTGTGGGCAGAGACCTACGAGCAGTACTTC. The variable domain in full, completed from reference TRBV5-1 and TRBJ2-7, reads KAGVTQTPRYLIKTRGQQVTLSCSPISGHRSVSWYQQTPGQGLQFLFEYFSETQRNKGNFPGRFSGRQFSNSRSEMNVSTLELGDSALYLCASSLWAETYEQYFGPGTRLTVT.